Included here is one TCR beta chain sequence, with context. Under the authors' procedure: Estimated nucleated cell counts came from reference gene primer amplification. Clones were read by immunoSEQ multiplex PCR, and TCRdb kept only the in-frame ones, dropping some. V and J calls and clone size are copied from that table; D and trimming were computed from the DNA. The sample has about 270,000 clones, approximately 82% seen once. The sample is drawn from a study of blood T cell repertoires in COVID-19. Study context: Samples representing acute and convalescent COVID-19 were sourced from the United States, Italy and Spain. T cells, B-cell-depleted T cells, or PBMCs provided the cDNA or gDNA that served as material.

The CDR3 length is 12 residues. Germline loops: CDR1 SGHKS, CDR2 YYEKEE (reference sequence). The V end was cut by 2 bases, the J end by 8 bases, with 10 bases between. Sequencing was done on a sample of peripheral blood. This TCR came from a young woman with acute or convalescent COVID-19. V usage is TRBV5-5 and J usage is TRBJ1-1, with D possibly being TRBD1 (5 bases). This CDR3 is CASSFSQGEAFF. Written as DNA, the CDR3 is TGTGCCAGCAGCTTCTCGCAGGGCGAAGCTTTCTTT.